A single sample is the source of the 20 T cell receptor beta chains below, sequenced in a study. From the RT-PCR reads, TCRdb called clonotypes with MiXCR, one entry per CDR3 protein. The table has about 680,000 distinct CDR3 sequences, approximately 14% seen once. Input material: memory CD4+ T cells from blood. Every receptor here comes from a female donor in good health, serving as a healthy control.

This clonotype occurred a few times. V is TRBV5-5 and J is TRBJ2-7, with D possibly matching TRBD1 (6 bases). The CDR3 loop spans 15 amino acids. V lost 4 bases and J lost 2, with 16 bases in between. Germline CDR1 is SGHKS and CDR2 is YYEKEE (reference sequence). The CDR3, as DNA: TGTGCCAGCAGCCGACGGACAGATAGGCCCTACGAGCAGTACTTC. Protein sequence: CASSRRTDRPYEQYF.

The chain couples TRBV6-2 or TRBV6-3 to TRBJ2-1; 7 positions agree with TRBD2. Trimming took 5 bases from V and 10 from J; bases not matched to a gene: 8. The germline CDR1 and CDR2 sequences are MNHEY and SVGEGT. This CDR3 region has 13 residues. CDR3 coding DNA: TGTGCCAGCAGTCAGACTAGCAGATGGGAGCAGTTCTTC. Its translation is CASSQTSRWEQFF.

The sample holds many counts of this clonotype. The chain joins TRBV12-3 or TRBV12-4 to TRBJ1-5; 10 bases are a match to TRBD1. V shed 5 bases, J shed 4 bases, and the junction held 8 bases outside the gene matches. The CDR3 consists of 16 residues. CDR3 bases: TGTGCCAGCAGTCCTGACAGGGGGCAAATTAATCAGCCCCAGCATTTT. It is translated as CASSPDRGQINQPQHF.

The chain joins TRBV6-5 to TRBJ1-1; D remains unclear. The CDR3 runs to 15 residues. Germline V gives CDR1 MNHEY, CDR2 SVGAGI. The V and J ends lost 0 bases and 0 bases respectively, with 8 bases between them. Here the CDR3 reads CASSYSLGLNTEAFF. DNA of the CDR3: TGTGCCAGCAGTTACTCCTTAGGGTTGAACACTGAAGCTTTCTTT.

The chain links TRBV11-2 to TRBJ1-1, with D maybe TRBD1 (5 bases). CDR3 size: 14 residues. V shed 0 bases and J shed 6 bases, with 11 bases lying between them. Germline V gene sequence: CDR1 SGHAT, CDR2 FQNNGV. The CDR3 loop reads CASSLDGGVAEAFF. CDR3 sequence (DNA): TGTGCCAGCAGCTTAGATGGGGGGGTGGCTGAAGCTTTCTTT.

This clonotype has a count of ten or more. The chain carries TRBV12-3 or TRBV12-4 and TRBJ2-1; D gene unclear. The CDR3 consists of 13 residues. V lost 3 bases to trimming and J lost 6 bases, with 9 bases between them. The CDR3 protein is CASSFGSRNEQFF. The DNA of the CDR3 is TGTGCCAGCAGTTTTGGCAGCCGCAATGAGCAGTTCTTC.

The chain carries TRBV27 and TRBJ2-5, with 9 bases that match TRBD2. J was trimmed by 2 bases and V by 6 bases; bases with no gene match: 10. This CDR3 is built from 16 residues. The germline V gene has CDR1 MNHEY and CDR2 SMNVEV (reference sequence). This CDR3 reads CASSHSLAGDQETQYF. CDR3 nucleotide sequence: TGTGCCAGCAGCCACTCCTTAGCGGGAGATCAAGAGACCCAGTACTTC.

This clonotype was detected a few times. The chain has TRBV7-3 and TRBJ2-7, with 7 bases lining up with TRBD2. CDR3 length: 15 amino acids. Germline values: CDR1 SGHTA, CDR2 FQGTGA. J lost 3 bases, V lost 0 bases, and 5 bases had no gene match. CDR3 sequence (DNA): TGTGCCAGCAGCTTAACGGGCGGACTAGACTACGAGCAGTACTTC. This gives the protein CASSLTGGLDYEQYF.

V usage is TRBV27 and J usage is TRBJ1-1; tentatively, D is TRBD1 (5 bases). The CDR3 loop spans 15 amino acids. The V and J ends lost 4 bases and 4 bases respectively, with 16 bases between them. Germline lookup yields CDR1 MNHEY and CDR2 SMNVEV (reference sequence). In DNA, the CDR3 is TGTGCCAGCAGTTATGACCCCAGGGTGTCCACTGAAGCTTTCTTT. Amino acids: CASSYDPRVSTEAFF.

This clonotype was seen more than once but under ten times. This chain links TRBV12-3 or TRBV12-4 with TRBJ1-1; no clear D gene. This CDR3 is built from 16 residues. Trimming removed 4 bases at V and 0 bases at J, with 15 bases between. The CDR3 region has the DNA TGTGCCAGCAGTTGGGTTGGTGGAGCCTTGAACACTGAAGCTTTCTTT. It specifies CASSWVGGALNTEAFF.

This chain connects TRBV20-1 to TRBJ2-7; the match to TRBD2 covers 8 bases. CDR3 size: 16 residues. The V gene end was trimmed by 5 bases and the J gene end by 6 bases; junction bases not matched to a gene: 18. Germline loops: CDR1 DFQATT, CDR2 SNEGSKA (reference sequence). DNA of the CDR3: TGCAGTGCTTACGACCGGGGACTAGAATTTAAGGGCGAGCAGTACTTC. This gives the protein CSAYDRGLEFKGEQYF.

This clonotype has ten or more counts. V usage is TRBV20-1 and J usage is TRBJ1-5, with D possibly being TRBD1 (6 bases). The V gene lost 5 bases and the J gene lost 7 bases, with 15 bases spanning the gap. The germline CDR1 and CDR2 sequences are DFQATT and SNEGSKA (reference sequence). CDR3 length: 13 amino acids. The CDR3 loop reads CSAVEGHVQPQHF. CDR3 bases: TGCAGTGCTGTAGAGGGACATGTACAGCCCCAGCATTTT.

The chain joins TRBV11-2 to TRBJ1-4; D gene uncertain. The CDR3 runs to 16 residues. Trimming removed 2 bases at V and 6 bases at J, with 16 bases between. Germline-derived CDR1 and CDR2 are SGHAT and FQNNGV. CDR3 sequence (DNA): TGTGCCAGCAGCTTACGTCTCTCGAAGGTCGATGAAAAACTGTTTTTT. Encoded protein: CASSLRLSKVDEKLFF.

In its sample, this clonotype was seen many times. V gene TRBV6-4 combines with J gene TRBJ1-2; 7 positions match TRBD1. In germline, CDR1 is MRHNA, CDR2 SNTAGT. The length of the CDR3 is 15 residues. Trimming at V came to 3 bases and at J to 7 bases, leaving 11 bases not matched to a gene. The CDR3 nucleotides are TGTGCCAGCAGTGATGCCCCAGGGGGGCTCTCTGGCTACACCTTC. Its translation is CASSDAPGGLSGYTF.

This clonotype appeared a few times. V usage is TRBV5-6 and J usage is TRBJ2-7; no clear D. This CDR3 spans 17 amino acids. The germline V gene has CDR1 SGHDT and CDR2 YYEEEE. Trimming took off 5 bases at V and 2 bases at J, with 23 bases between the two ends. The CDR3 spells CASSLTVGFGQAYEQYF. CDR3 nucleotides: TGTGCCAGCAGTCTTACCGTTGGTTTCGGGCAGGCCTACGAGCAGTACTTC.

This clonotype was seen a handful of times. CDR3 region: CASSLGDSAYGYTF. DNA for the CDR3: TGCGCCAGCAGCTTGGGAGATTCGGCTTATGGCTACACCTTC. This rearrangement joins TRBV5-1 to TRBJ1-2; D is ambiguous. V was pared by 0 bases and J by 5 bases, with 11 bases between. Germline CDR1 and CDR2: SGHRS and YFSETQ. The CDR3 sequence is 14 residues long.

The chain combines TRBV10-3 with TRBJ1-6, with 11 bases lining up with TRBD1. The CDR3 spans 16 residues. V was clipped by 10 bases and J by 6 bases; unmatched bases: 11. Germline CDR1 and CDR2: ENHRY and SYGVKD. The CDR3 region has the DNA TGTGCCACCAGCAGTGGACAGGGGGCGGCTAATTCACCCCTCCACTTT. This codes for CATSSGQGAANSPLHF.

There are a few counts of this clonotype. The chain recombines TRBV18 with TRBJ2-2; 8 positions agree with TRBD1. The trim removed 3 bases at V and 5 bases at J, leaving 11 bases unmatched. The CDR3 spans 17 residues. Germline-derived CDR1 and CDR2 are KGHSH and LQKENI. CDR3 DNA sequence: TGTGCCAGCTCACCGAGGACGGGACAGGCGGGGACCGGGGAGCTGTTTTTT. Translated: CASSPRTGQAGTGELFF.

The sample holds many counts of this clonotype. The V call is TRBV6-5, the J call TRBJ1-1; weak D call: TRBD1 (6 bases). Looked up from germline, CDR1 is MNHEY and CDR2 is SVGAGI. V dropped 6 bases and J dropped 3 bases, with 11 bases sitting between them. The CDR3 contains 13 residues. CDR3 loop: CASRVGQYTEAFF. The CDR3 coding sequence is TGTGCCAGCAGGGTCGGACAGTACACTGAAGCTTTCTTT.

CDR3 sequence: CASSFGRSGANVLTF. CDR3 nucleotide sequence: TGTGCCAGCAGCTTCGGACGGTCTGGGGCCAACGTCCTGACTTTC. This chain joins TRBV5-6 and TRBJ2-6; D remains unclear. Germline V lookup: CDR1 SGHDT, CDR2 YYEEEE. The CDR3 runs to 15 residues. V was clipped by 2 bases and J by 1 base, with 7 bases between them. Drawing the rest from reference TRBV5-6 and TRBJ2-6, the complete variable domain is DAGVTQSPTHLIKTRGQQVTLRCSPKSGHDTVSWYQQALGQGPQFIFQYYEEEERQRGNFPDRFSGHQFPNYSSELNVNALLLGDSALYLCASSFGRSGANVLTFGAGSRLTVL.